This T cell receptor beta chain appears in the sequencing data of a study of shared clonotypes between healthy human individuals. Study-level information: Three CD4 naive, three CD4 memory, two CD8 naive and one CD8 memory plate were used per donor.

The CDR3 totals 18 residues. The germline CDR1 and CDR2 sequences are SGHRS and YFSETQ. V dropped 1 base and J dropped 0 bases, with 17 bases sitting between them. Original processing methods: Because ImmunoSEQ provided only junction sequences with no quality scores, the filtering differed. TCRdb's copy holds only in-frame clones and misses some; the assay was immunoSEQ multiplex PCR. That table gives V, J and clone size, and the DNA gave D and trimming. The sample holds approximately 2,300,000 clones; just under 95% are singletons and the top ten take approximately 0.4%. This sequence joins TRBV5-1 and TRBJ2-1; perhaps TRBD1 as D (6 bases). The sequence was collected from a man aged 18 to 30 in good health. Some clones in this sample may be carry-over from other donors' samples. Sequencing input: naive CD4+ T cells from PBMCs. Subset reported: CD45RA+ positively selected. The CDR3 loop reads CASSLRTVSSRSYNEQFF. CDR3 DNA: TGCGCCAGCAGCTTGAGGACAGTCAGCTCACGCTCCTACAATGAGCAGTTCTTC. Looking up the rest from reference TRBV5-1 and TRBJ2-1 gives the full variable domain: KAGVTQTPRYLIKTRGQQVTLSCSPISGHRSVSWYQQTPGQGLQFLFEYFSETQRNKGNFPGRFSGRQFSNSRSEMNVSTLELGDSALYLCASSLRTVSSRSYNEQFFGPGTRLTVL.